Below are 10 T cell receptor beta chains sequenced from a single sample in a study of OX40 agonist ivuxolimab in advanced cancers. Profiled with immunoSEQ multiplex PCR; TCRdb holds only in-frame clones, not every one. In the table there are tens of thousands of clones, 70% to 90% of which are singletons. This specimen consisted of CD4+ or CD8+ T cells sorted from blood, obtained in a trial of the OX40 agonist ivuxolimab. The receptors originated from an adult with an advanced solid tumor such as melanoma, head and neck, liver or kidney cancer.

The rearrangement joins TRBV7-2 to TRBJ2-7; D may be TRBD2 (6 bases). With 1 base removed from V and 3 bases from J, the gap between germline ends came to 13 bases. The CDR3 extends over 15 amino acids. Per germline, CDR1 SGHTA and CDR2 FQGNSA. Written as DNA, the CDR3 is TGTGCCAGCAGCTTAGGGCGGGGTTTGCTCTACGAGCAGTACTTC. Encoded protein: CASSLGRGLLYEQYF.

This clone has only a few counts. This chain uses TRBV7-8 with TRBJ1-1; 7 bases match TRBD1. CDR1 is SGHVS, CDR2 FQNEAQ, per germline. CDR3 size: 18 residues. V shed 5 bases, J shed 1 base, and the junction held 16 bases outside the gene matches. Written as DNA, the CDR3 is TGTGCCAGCAGCCCCGTCCTGCTGCCAACAGGGGCGAACACTGAAGCTTTCTTT. Amino acids: CASSPVLLPTGANTEAFF.

V is TRBV19 and J is TRBJ2-7; D might be TRBD1 (5 bases). Between the trimmed V and J ends, which lost 1 base and 0 bases, there was a span of 10 bases. Germline V lookup: CDR1 LNHDA, CDR2 SQIVND (reference sequence). This CDR3 spans 15 amino acids. Here the CDR3 reads CASSIAVRASYEQYF. As DNA, the CDR3 is TGTGCCAGTAGTATAGCAGTCAGGGCCTCCTACGAGCAGTACTTC.

J is TRBJ2-2 and V is TRBV2; 8 nucleotides line up with TRBD2. Looked up from germline, CDR1 is SNHLY and CDR2 is FYNNEI. There are 16 residues in the CDR3. The ends lost 6 bases at V and 0 bases at J; junction bases unmatched: 6. Written as DNA, the CDR3 is TGTGCCAGCAGAAAGTCTAGCGGGCCGAACACCGGGGAGCTGTTTTTT. Amino acid sequence: CASRKSSGPNTGELFF.

The chain has TRBV13 and TRBJ2-2; D not certain. This CDR3 is 16 amino acids long. Germline values: CDR1 PRHDT, CDR2 FYEKMQ (reference sequence). The V and J ends lost 0 bases and 0 bases respectively, with 8 bases between them. The CDR3 protein is CASSLGGIANTGELFF. DNA of the CDR3: TGTGCCAGCAGCTTAGGGGGAATCGCGAACACCGGGGAGCTGTTTTTT.

The rearrangement uses TRBV19 and TRBJ1-4, with D tentatively TRBD1 (6 bases). The V and J ends lost 8 bases and 7 bases respectively, with 14 bases between them. This CDR3 is built from 13 residues. The germline V gene has CDR1 LNHDA and CDR2 SQIVND (reference sequence). CDR3 amino acids: CASRRQAGEKLFF. The DNA for the CDR3 is TGTGCCAGTCGGAGACAGGCGGGTGAAAAACTGTTTTTT.

The chain joins TRBV5-1 to TRBJ2-7, with 9 nucleotides matching TRBD2. CDR1 is SGHRS and CDR2 is YFSETQ in the germline V gene. The CDR3 has 18 amino acids. The V segment lost 4 bases and the J segment 6 bases; nucleotides outside the gene matches: 20. The CDR3 here is CASSRLAAGGDRRGEQYF. The CDR3 region has the DNA TGCGCCAGCAGCCGACTAGCGGCGGGGGGGGACCGTCGAGGCGAGCAGTACTTC.

The rearrangement links TRBV9 to TRBJ2-1; 14 nucleotides match TRBD2. V dropped 3 bases and J dropped 4; count of bases not matched to a gene: 15. CDR1 is SGDLS and CDR2 is YYNGEE in the germline V gene. This CDR3 comprises 20 residues. CDR3 sequence reads: CASSALGQAGLAGAYNEQFF. Here the CDR3 DNA reads TGTGCCAGCAGCGCCCTAGGACAGGCGGGACTAGCGGGAGCTTACAATGAGCAGTTCTTC.

V usage is TRBV7-9 and J usage is TRBJ2-2; TRBD2 agrees at 9 bases. V dropped 11 bases and J dropped 5; count of bases not matched to a gene: 9. Germline lookup yields CDR1 SEHNR and CDR2 FQNEAQ (reference sequence). The CDR3 is made up of 14 amino acids. DNA for the CDR3: TGTGCCGCGGGAGGGACTAAGGATACCGGGGAGCTGTTTTTT. Translated: CAAGGTKDTGELFF. The full variable domain, completed using reference TRBV7-9 and TRBJ2-2, is DTGVSQNPRHKITKRGQNVTFRCDPISEHNRLYWYRQTLGQGPEFLTYFQNEAQLEKSRLLSDRFSAERPKGSFSTLEIQRTEQGDSAMYLCAAGGTKDTGELFFGEGSRLTVL.

The genes are TRBV6-1 and TRBJ1-2; no clear D. The CDR3 sequence is 14 residues long. Germline-derived CDR1 and CDR2 are MNHNS and SASEGT. V was cut by 8 bases and J by 0 bases, with 13 bases left in between. CDR3 nucleotides: TGTGCCAGCCGTTCCGTCCAACCTAACTATGGCTACACCTTC. It encodes CASRSVQPNYGYTF.